The rows below give T cell receptor beta chains drawn from one sample of a study of blood T cell repertoires in COVID-19. The protocol was immunoSEQ multiplex PCR, while the TCRdb copy is restricted to in-frame clones and leaves out a portion. This table has 200,000 to 250,000 clones, roughly 86% appearing once. Material: peripheral blood. These receptors originate from a woman between 55 and 75 years old with acute or convalescent COVID-19. CDR3s include the opening cysteine and the closing phenylalanine or tryptophan. The order of the fields is clone size, CDR3 length, J gene, V gene, D gene, CDR3 DNA, CDR3 protein. The D gene is left open where the match is weak. Only part of the rows carry a size: once, few, many, or a class if the clone is expanded.

>-|12|TRBJ2-4|TRBV12-3/TRBV12-4|-
TGTGCCAGCAGTTTCGGTGGAAACATTCAGTACTTC
CASSFGGNIQYF
>-|13|TRBJ2-1|TRBV7-2|TRBD2
TGTGCCAGCGGGTCTGCGGGGGGGAATGAGCAGTTCTTC
CASGSAGGNEQFF
>-|18|TRBJ2-5|TRBV21-1|-
TGTGCCAGCAGCAAAGGTGTGGGTCCGAGACAGTGGAAAGAGACCCAGTACTTC
CASSKGVGPRQWKETQYF
>many|14|TRBJ2-2|TRBV24-1|TRBD2
TGTGCCACCTCAGGACTAGCGGCTACCGGGGAGCTGTTTTTT
CATSGLAATGELFF
>-|12|TRBJ2-3|TRBV28|-
TGTGCCAGCAGTTTTTTCAAAGATACGCAGTATTTT
CASSFFKDTQYF
>-|16|TRBJ2-7|TRBV7-2|TRBD2
TGTGCCAGCAGCCCAAGGGCAGCGGGAGGGTCCTACGAGCAGTACTTC
CASSPRAAGGSYEQYF
>-|14|TRBJ2-7|TRBV18|-
TGTGCCAGCTCACCCCCGGGTCTCACCTACGAGCAGTACTTC
CASSPPGLTYEQYF
>-|14|TRBJ1-2|TRBV6-5|-
TGTGCCAGCAGTTACTCTCGACAGAACTATGGCTACACCTTC
CASSYSRQNYGYTF
>-|16|TRBJ2-1|TRBV25-1|-
TGTGCCAGCAGTGAATCTGGGGGGAGCTCCTACAATGAGCAGTTCTTC
CASSESGGSSYNEQFF
>-|12|TRBJ2-1|TRBV5-4|-
TGTGCCAGCAGCTGGGGGGACAATGAGCAGTTCTTC
CASSWGDNEQFF
>-|15|TRBJ1-1|TRBV5-1|TRBD1
TGCGCCAGCAGCACAACCGGGACAGGGGGCACTGAAGCTTTCTTT
CASSTTGTGGTEAFF
>-|14|TRBJ2-1|TRBV24-1|TRBD1
TGTGCCACCAAGGGACAGGGAACCTACAATGAGCAGTTCTTC
CATKGQGTYNEQFF
>-|17|TRBJ2-5|TRBV7-2|TRBD2
TGTGCCAGCAGCAAACCCGGGGGGGTGTACCGGCAAGAGACCCAGTACTTC
CASSKPGGVYRQETQYF
>-|15|TRBJ1-3|TRBV20-1|-
TGCAGTGCTAGTTCAGGCAGACTATCTGGAAACACCATATATTTT
CSASSGRLSGNTIYF
>-|15|TRBJ1-6|TRBV14|-
TGTGCCAGCAGCGCCCGGGGGTCCTATAATTCACCCCTCCACTTT
CASSARGSYNSPLHF
>-|17|TRBJ1-1|TRBV6-1|TRBD1
TGTGCCAGCAGTGAACGTATACAGGGGGTAGGGAACACTGAAGCTTTCTTT
CASSERIQGVGNTEAFF
>-|14|TRBJ1-6|TRBV14|-
TGTGCCAGTAAACAGGGCTTATACGATTCACCCCTCCACTTT
CASKQGLYDSPLHF
>-|13|TRBJ2-7|TRBV6-5|-
TGTGCCACCCGACCGACAGTCTCCTACGAGCAGTACTTC
CATRPTVSYEQYF
>-|15|TRBJ2-1|TRBV7-8|-
TGTGCCAGCAGCTCACGCAGGGGATCCTACAATGAGCAGTTCTTC
CASSSRRGSYNEQFF
>-|17|TRBJ1-5|TRBV6-2/TRBV6-3|-
TGTGCCAGCAGTTACTCTCGACTGGGGCAGACGACTCAGCCCCAGCATTTT
CASSYSRLGQTTQPQHF